This T cell receptor (beta chain) emerged from a study of regulatory T cells in long-lasting Graves disease. The time point was: persistent/refractory GD, antithyroid drugs over 5 years with positive TRAb. TCR sequences were obtained from RNA taken from PBMCs. This clonotype was picked up many times. Losses at the gene ends were 0 bases for V and 2 bases for J; bases not matched to a gene: 6. The CDR3 contains 17 residues. Library construction for TCR beta used iRepertoire HTBI primers and Arm-PCR of CDR3 regions. One entry per CDR3 protein, called by TCRdb with MiXCR from the multiplex PCR reads. The sample lists 400,000 to 500,000 distinct CDR3 sequences, 20% to 25% occurring once.

The material was peripheral blood mononuclear cells (PBMCs), obtained when the disease was refractory, from a patient treated with antithyroid drugs. This chain links TRBV12-3 or TRBV12-4 with TRBJ1-4; 7 bases line up with TRBD1. The sequence derives from a female donor with Graves disease. CDR3 amino acids: CASSLAHDRVTNEKLFF. The CDR3 DNA reads TGTGCCAGCAGTTTAGCCCACGACAGGGTTACTAATGAAAAACTGTTTTTT.